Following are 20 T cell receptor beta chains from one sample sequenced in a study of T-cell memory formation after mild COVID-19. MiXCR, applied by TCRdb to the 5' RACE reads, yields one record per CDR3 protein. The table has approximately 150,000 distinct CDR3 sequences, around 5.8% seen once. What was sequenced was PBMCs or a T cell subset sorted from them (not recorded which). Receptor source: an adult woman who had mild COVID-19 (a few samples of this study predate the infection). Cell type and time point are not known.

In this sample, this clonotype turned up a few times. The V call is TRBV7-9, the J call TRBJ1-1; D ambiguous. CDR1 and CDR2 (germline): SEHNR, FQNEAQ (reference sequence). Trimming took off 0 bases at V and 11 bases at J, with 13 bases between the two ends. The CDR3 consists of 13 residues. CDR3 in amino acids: CASSLAGGNGAFF. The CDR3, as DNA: TGTGCCAGCAGCTTAGCAGGAGGGAATGGGGCTTTCTTT.

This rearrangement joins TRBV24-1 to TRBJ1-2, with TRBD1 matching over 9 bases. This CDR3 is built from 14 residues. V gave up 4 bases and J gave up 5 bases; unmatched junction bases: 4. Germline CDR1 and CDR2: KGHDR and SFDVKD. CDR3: CATSEAGTGYGYTF. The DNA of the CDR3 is TGTGCCACCAGTGAGGCCGGGACAGGGTATGGCTACACCTTC.

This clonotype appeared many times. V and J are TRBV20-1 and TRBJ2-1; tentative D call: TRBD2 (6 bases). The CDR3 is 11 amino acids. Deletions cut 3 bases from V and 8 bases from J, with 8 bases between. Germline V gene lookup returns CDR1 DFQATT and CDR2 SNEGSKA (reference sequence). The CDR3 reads CSASPGDEQFF. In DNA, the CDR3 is TGCAGTGCTAGTCCGGGGGATGAGCAGTTCTTC.

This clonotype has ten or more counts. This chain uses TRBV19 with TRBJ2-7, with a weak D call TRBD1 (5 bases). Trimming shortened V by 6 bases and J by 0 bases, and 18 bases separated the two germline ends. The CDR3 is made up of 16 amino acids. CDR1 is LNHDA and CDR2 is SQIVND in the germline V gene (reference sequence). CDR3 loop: CASSPWGTLLSYEQYF. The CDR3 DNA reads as TGTGCCAGTAGCCCCTGGGGCACCCTCCTCTCCTACGAGCAGTACTTC.

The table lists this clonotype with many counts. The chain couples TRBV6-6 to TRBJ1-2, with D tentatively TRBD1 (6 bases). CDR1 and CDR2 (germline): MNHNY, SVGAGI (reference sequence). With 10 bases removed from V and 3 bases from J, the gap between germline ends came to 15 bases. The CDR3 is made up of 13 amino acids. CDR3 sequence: CANAGGGYYGYTF. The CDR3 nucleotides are TGTGCCAACGCGGGTGGGGGCTACTATGGCTACACCTTC.

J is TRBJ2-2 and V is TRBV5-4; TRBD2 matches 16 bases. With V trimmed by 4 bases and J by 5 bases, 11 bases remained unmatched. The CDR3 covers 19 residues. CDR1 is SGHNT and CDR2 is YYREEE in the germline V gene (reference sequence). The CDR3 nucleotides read TGTGCCAGCAGCGTTGTAAGGCCGGGACTAGCGGGAGGGACCGGGGAGCTGTTTTTT. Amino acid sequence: CASSVVRPGLAGGTGELFF. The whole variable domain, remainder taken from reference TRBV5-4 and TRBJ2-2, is ETGVTQSPTHLIKTRGQQVTLRCSSQSGHNTVSWYQQALGQGPQFIFQYYREEENGRGNFPPRFSGLQFPNYSSELNVNALELDDSALYLCASSVVRPGLAGGTGELFFGEGSRLTVL.

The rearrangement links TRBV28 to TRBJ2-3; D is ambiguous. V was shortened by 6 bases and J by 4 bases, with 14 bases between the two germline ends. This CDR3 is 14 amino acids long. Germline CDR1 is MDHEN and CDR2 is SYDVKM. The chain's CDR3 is CASRPPSRADTQYF. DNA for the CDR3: TGTGCCAGCAGACCCCCCTCTAGGGCAGATACGCAGTATTTT.

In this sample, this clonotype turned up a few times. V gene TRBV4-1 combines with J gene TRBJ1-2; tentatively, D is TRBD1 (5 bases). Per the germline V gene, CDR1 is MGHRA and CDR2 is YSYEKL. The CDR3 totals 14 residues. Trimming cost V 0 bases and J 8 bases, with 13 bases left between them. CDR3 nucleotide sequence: TGCGCCAGCAGCCAAGACAGGGAGGGAAAAGGCTACACCTTC. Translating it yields CASSQDREGKGYTF.

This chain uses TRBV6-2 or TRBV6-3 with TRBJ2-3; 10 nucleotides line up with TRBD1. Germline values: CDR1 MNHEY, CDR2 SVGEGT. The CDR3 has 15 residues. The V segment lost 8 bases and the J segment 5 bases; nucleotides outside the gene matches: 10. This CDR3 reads CASADGTGVRDTQYF. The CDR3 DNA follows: TGTGCCAGCGCCGACGGGACAGGGGTCCGAGATACGCAGTATTTT.

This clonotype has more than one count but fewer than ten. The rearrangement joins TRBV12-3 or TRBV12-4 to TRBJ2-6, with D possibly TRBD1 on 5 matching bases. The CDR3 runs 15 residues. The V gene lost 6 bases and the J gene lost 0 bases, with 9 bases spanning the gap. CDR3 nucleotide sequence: TGTGCCAGCAGGAGTACAGGCTCTGGGGCCAACGTCCTGACTTTC. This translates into CASRSTGSGANVLTF.

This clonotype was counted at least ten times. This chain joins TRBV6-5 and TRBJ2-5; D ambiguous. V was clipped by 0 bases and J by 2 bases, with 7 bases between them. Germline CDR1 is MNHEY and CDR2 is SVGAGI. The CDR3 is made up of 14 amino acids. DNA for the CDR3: TGTGCCAGCAGTTACTCTGCCGGGCAAGAGACCCAGTACTTC. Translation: CASSYSAGQETQYF.

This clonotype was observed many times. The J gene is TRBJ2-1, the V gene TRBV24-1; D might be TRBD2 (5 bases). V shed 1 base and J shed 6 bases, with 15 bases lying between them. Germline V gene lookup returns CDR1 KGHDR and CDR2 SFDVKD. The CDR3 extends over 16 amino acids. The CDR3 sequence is CATSDFDGKRANEQFF. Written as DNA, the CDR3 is TGTGCCACCAGTGATTTCGACGGCAAGAGGGCCAATGAGCAGTTCTTC.

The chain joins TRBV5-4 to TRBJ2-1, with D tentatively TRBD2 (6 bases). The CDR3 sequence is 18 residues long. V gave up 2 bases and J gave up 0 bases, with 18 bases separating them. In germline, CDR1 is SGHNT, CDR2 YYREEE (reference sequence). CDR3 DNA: TGTGCCAGCAGCTTCCCCGGGACTGGTTTGAGCTCCTACAATGAGCAGTTCTTC. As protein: CASSFPGTGLSSYNEQFF. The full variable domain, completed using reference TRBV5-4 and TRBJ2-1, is ETGVTQSPTHLIKTRGQQVTLRCSSQSGHNTVSWYQQALGQGPQFIFQYYREEENGRGNFPPRFSGLQFPNYSSELNVNALELDDSALYLCASSFPGTGLSSYNEQFFGPGTRLTVL.

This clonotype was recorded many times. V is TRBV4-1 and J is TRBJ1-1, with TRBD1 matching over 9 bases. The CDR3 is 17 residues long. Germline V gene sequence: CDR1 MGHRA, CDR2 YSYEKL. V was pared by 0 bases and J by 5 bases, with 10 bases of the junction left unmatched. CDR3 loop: CASSQDRTGAGRTEAFF. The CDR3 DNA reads TGCGCCAGCAGCCAAGATCGGACAGGGGCCGGCCGAACTGAAGCTTTCTTT.

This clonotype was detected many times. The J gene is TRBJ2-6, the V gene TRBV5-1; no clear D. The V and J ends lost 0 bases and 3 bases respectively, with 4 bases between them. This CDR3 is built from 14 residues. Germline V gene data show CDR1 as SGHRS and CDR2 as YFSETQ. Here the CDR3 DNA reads TGCGCCAGCAGCTTGGAGCATGGGGCCAACGTCCTGACTTTC. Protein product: CASSLEHGANVLTF.

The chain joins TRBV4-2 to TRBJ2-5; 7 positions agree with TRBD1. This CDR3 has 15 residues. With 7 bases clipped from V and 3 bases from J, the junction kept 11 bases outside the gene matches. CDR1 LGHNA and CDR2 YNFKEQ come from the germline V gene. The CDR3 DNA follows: TGTGCCAGCATGGGAACGGGACAGCGTGAAGAGACCCAGTACTTC. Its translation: CASMGTGQREETQYF.

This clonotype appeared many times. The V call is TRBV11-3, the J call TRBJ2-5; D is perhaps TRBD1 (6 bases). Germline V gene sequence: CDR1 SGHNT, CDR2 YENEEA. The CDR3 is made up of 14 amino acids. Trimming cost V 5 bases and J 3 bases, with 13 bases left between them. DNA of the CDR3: TGTGCCAGCAGCCAAGGGGGTAGCGAAGAGACCCAGTACTTC. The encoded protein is CASSQGGSEETQYF.

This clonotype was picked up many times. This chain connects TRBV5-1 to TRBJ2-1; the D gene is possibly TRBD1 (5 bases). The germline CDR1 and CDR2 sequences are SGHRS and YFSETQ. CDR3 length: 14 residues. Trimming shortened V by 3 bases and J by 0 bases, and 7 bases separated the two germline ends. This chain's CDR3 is CASSSDSSYNEQFF. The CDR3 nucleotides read TGCGCCAGCAGCTCTGACAGCTCCTACAATGAGCAGTTCTTC. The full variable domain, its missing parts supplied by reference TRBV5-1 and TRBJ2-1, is KAGVTQTPRYLIKTRGQQVTLSCSPISGHRSVSWYQQTPGQGLQFLFEYFSETQRNKGNFPGRFSGRQFSNSRSEMNVSTLELGDSALYLCASSSDSSYNEQFFGPGTRLTVL.

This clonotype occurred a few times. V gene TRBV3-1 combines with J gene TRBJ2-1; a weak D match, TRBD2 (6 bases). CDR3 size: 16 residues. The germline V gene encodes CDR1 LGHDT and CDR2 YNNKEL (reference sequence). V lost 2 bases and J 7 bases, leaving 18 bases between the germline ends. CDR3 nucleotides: TGTGCCAGCAGCCAAAGTGGGAGGACTATCAGGAATGAGCAGTTCTTC. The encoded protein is CASSQSGRTIRNEQFF.

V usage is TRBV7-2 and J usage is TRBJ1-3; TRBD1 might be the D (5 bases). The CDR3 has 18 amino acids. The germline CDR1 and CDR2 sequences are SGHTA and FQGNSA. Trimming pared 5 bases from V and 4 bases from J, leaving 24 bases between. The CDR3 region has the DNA TGTGCCAGCAGCCCAACCCCCAGGGTGGAGACGAGGGGAAACACCATATATTTT. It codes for CASSPTPRVETRGNTIYF.